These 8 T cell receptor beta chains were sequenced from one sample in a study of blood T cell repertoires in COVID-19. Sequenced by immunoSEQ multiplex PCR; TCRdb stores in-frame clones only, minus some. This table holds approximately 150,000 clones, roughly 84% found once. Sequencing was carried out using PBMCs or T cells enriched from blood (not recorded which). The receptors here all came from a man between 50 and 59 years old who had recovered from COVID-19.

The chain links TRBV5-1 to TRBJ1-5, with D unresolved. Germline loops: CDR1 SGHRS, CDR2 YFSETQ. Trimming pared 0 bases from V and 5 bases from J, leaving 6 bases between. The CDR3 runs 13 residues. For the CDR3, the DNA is TGCGCCAGCAGCTTGGGACGGGATCAGCCCCAGCATTTT. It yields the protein CASSLGRDQPQHF.

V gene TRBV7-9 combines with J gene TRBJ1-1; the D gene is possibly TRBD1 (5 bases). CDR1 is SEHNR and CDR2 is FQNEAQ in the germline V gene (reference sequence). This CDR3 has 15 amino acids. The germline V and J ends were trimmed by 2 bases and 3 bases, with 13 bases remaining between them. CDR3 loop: CASSLLTGGDTEAFF. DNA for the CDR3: TGTGCCAGCAGCTTACTGACTGGGGGGGACACTGAAGCTTTCTTT.

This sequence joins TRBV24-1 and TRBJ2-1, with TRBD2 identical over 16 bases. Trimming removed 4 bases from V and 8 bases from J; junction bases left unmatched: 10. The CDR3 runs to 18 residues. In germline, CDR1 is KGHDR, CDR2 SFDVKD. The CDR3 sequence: CATSDRGTSGGARHEQFF. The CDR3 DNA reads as TGTGCCACCAGTGACCGCGGGACTAGCGGGGGGGCCAGGCATGAGCAGTTCTTC.

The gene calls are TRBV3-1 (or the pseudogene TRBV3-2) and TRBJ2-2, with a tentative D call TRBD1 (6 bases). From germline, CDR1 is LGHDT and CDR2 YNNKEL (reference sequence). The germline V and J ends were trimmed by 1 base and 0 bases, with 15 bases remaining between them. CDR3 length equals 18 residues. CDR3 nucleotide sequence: TGTGCCAGCAGCCAAGTGATCCCGCGGACAGCGAACACCGGGGAGCTGTTTTTT. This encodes CASSQVIPRTANTGELFF.

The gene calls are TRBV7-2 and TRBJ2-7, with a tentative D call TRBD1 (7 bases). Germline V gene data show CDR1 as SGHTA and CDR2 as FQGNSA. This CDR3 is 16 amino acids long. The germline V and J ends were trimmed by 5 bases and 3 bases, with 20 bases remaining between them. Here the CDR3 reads CASSRGTATSVYEQYF. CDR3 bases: TGTGCCAGCAGCCGCGGGACAGCAACATCGGTCTACGAGCAGTACTTC.

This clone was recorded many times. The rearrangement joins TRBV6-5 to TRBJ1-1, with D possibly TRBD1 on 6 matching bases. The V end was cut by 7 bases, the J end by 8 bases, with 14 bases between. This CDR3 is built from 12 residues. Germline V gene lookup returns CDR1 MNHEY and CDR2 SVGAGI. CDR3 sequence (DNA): TGTGCCAGCACCTGGGGGGGGCTAGAAGCTTTCTTT. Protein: CASTWGGLEAFF.

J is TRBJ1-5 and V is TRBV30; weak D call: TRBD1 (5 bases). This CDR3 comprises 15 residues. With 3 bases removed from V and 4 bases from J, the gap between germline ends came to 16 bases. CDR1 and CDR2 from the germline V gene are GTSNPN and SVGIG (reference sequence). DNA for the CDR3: TGTGCCTGGAGGAAGCAGGGAAGTGAGAATCAGCCCCAGCATTTT. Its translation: CAWRKQGSENQPQHF.

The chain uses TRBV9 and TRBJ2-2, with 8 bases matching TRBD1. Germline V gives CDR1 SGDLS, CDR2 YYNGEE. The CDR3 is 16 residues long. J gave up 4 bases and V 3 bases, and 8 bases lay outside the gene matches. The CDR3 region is CASSDRTGRSTGELFF. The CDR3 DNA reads TGTGCCAGCAGCGACCGGACAGGGCGGAGCACCGGGGAGCTGTTTTTT.